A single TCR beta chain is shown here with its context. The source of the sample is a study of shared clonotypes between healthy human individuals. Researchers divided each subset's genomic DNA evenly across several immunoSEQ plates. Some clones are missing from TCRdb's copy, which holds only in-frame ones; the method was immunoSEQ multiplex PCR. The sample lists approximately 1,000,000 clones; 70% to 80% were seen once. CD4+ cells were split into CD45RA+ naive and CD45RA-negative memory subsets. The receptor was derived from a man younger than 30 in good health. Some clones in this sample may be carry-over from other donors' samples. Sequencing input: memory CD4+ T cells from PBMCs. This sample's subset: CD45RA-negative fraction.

The CDR3 region has the DNA TGTGCCAGCAGCCAGGGACAGACCCCATACGAGCAGTACTTC. This sequence encodes CASSQGQTPYEQYF. V and J are TRBV7-9 and TRBJ2-7; 7 nucleotides match TRBD1. V was clipped by 5 bases and J by 4 bases; unmatched bases: 8. This CDR3 has 14 residues. Germline assignment: CDR1 SEHNR and CDR2 FQNEAQ (reference sequence).